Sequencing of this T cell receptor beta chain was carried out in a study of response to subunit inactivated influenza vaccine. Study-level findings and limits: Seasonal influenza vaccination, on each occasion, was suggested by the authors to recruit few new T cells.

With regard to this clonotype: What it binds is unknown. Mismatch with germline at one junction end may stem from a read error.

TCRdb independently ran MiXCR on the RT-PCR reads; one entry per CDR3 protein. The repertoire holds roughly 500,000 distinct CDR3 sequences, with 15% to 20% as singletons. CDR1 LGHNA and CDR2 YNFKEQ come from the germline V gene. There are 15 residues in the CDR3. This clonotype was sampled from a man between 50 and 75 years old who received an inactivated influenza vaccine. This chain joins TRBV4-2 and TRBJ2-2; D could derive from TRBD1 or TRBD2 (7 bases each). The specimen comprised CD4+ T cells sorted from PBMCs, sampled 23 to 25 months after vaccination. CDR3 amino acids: CASSPQGGNSGELFF. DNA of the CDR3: TGTGCCAGCAGCCCGCAGGGGGGGAACTCCGGGGAGCTGTTTTTT.